These 20 T cell receptor beta chains share one sample of origin, sequenced in a study of T cell responses to AZD1222 COVID-19 vaccine. Libraries were prepared by immunoSEQ multiplex PCR; TCRdb keeps only in-frame clonotypes and omits some of them. The sample consists of 70,000 to 80,000 clones, roughly 75% of them appearing once. Material: peripheral blood, obtained 28 days after the second AZD1222 dose. These receptors came from an adult who received the AZD1222 COVID-19 vaccine.

The rearrangement joins TRBV19 to TRBJ1-5; D not certain. CDR3 length equals 15 residues. V dropped 4 bases and J dropped 0 bases, with 10 bases sitting between them. From germline, CDR1 is LNHDA and CDR2 SQIVND (reference sequence). The CDR3 is CASSRGIYSNQPQHF. The CDR3 DNA follows: TGTGCCAGTAGTAGGGGAATTTATAGCAATCAGCCCCAGCATTTT.

The chain joins TRBV7-2 to TRBJ2-7, with 7 bases identical to TRBD1. The CDR3 is made up of 15 amino acids. Germline V CDR1 and CDR2: SGHTA, FQGNSA. The V gene end was trimmed by 2 bases and the J gene end by 5 bases; junction bases not matched to a gene: 9. The CDR3 region has the DNA TGTGCCAGCAGCTTACATGAGACAGGGATAGACGAGCAGTACTTC. The encoded protein is CASSLHETGIDEQYF.

The rearrangement links TRBV7-6 to TRBJ2-7; D is undetermined. This CDR3 is 13 amino acids long. With 0 bases removed from V and 6 bases from J, the gap between germline ends came to 9 bases. In germline, CDR1 is SGHVS, CDR2 FNYEAQ. CDR3 nucleotides: TGTGCCAGCAGCTTAGCCCCCCCCATCGAGCAGTACTTC. Translating gives CASSLAPPIEQYF.

The chain has TRBV28 and TRBJ1-5, with no clear D. Germline-derived CDR1 and CDR2 are MDHEN and SYDVKM. The CDR3 sequence is 10 residues long. Trimming removed 3 bases at V and 6 bases at J, with 0 bases between. The CDR3 spells CASSFQPQHF. In nucleotides, the CDR3 is TGTGCCAGCAGTTTTCAGCCCCAGCATTTT.

The chain has TRBV7-9 and TRBJ2-1; TRBD2 is a possible D gene (5 bases). CDR1 and CDR2 from the germline V gene are SEHNR and FQNEAQ (reference sequence). Trimming took off 6 bases at V and 9 bases at J, with 12 bases between the two ends. This CDR3 contains 12 residues. The chain's CDR3 is CASRSLALEQFF. As DNA, the CDR3 is TGTGCCAGCAGGTCCTTAGCGCTTGAGCAGTTCTTC.

The genes are TRBV7-3 and TRBJ1-2; unclear D gene. The CDR3 is 15 amino acids. The V gene's germline CDR1 is SGHTA and CDR2 FQGTGA. Trimming cost V 4 bases and J 2 bases, with 14 bases left between them. CDR3 region: CASSSGPPGNYGYTF. The CDR3 DNA sequence: TGTGCCAGCAGCTCCGGCCCGCCTGGGAACTATGGCTACACCTTC.

This rearrangement joins TRBV12-3 or TRBV12-4 to TRBJ1-5; D is possibly TRBD1 (6 bases). The CDR3 loop spans 13 amino acids. V gave up 3 bases and J gave up 5 bases, with 8 bases separating them. The CDR3: CASSFAGDQPQHF. CDR3 DNA sequence: TGTGCCAGCAGTTTTGCAGGGGATCAGCCCCAGCATTTT.

The V gene is TRBV6-2 or TRBV6-3, the J gene TRBJ1-4; D unresolved. The CDR3 runs to 12 residues. With 6 bases removed from V and 7 bases from J, the gap between germline ends came to 9 bases. Germline-derived CDR1 and CDR2 are MNHEY and SVGEGT. CDR3 in DNA: TGTGCCAGCAGCCGAGGTGGTGAAAAACTGTTTTTT. This sequence encodes CASSRGGEKLFF.

V is TRBV3-1 (or the pseudogene TRBV3-2) and J is TRBJ1-2; a weak D match, TRBD1 (5 bases). The germline V and J ends were trimmed by 0 bases and 4 bases, with 21 bases remaining between them. This CDR3 comprises 18 residues. CDR1 and CDR2 (germline): LGHDT, YNNKEL (reference sequence). DNA of the CDR3: TGTGCCAGCAGCCAAGATCTGTCCAGGGTCCCGGTCGGCTATGGCTACACCTTC. Its protein is CASSQDLSRVPVGYGYTF.

The rearrangement joins TRBV7-8 to TRBJ1-4, with 8 bases matching TRBD1. Trimming cost V 3 bases and J 4 bases; bases outside gene matches: 7. This CDR3 spans 16 amino acids. Germline V gene data show CDR1 as SGHVS and CDR2 as FQNEAQ. CDR3 residues: CASSFLGQGFNEKLFF. The CDR3 nucleotides read TGTGCCAGCAGCTTTCTAGGACAGGGTTTTAATGAAAAACTGTTTTTT.

The chain links TRBV28 to TRBJ2-4, with 7 bases aligning to TRBD1. V dropped 5 bases and J dropped 7; count of bases not matched to a gene: 11. Germline values: CDR1 MDHEN, CDR2 SYDVKM. This CDR3 region has 15 residues. DNA for the CDR3: TGTGCCAGCAGTGCCCATACCGAGGGACAGAACATTCAGTACTTC. Its translation: CASSAHTEGQNIQYF.

The CDR3 is CASSGRTGGMYTGELFF. CDR3 nucleotide sequence: TGTGCCAGCAGCGGGAGGACAGGGGGCATGTACACCGGGGAGCTGTTTTTT. The chain links TRBV5-4 to TRBJ2-2; 11 bases map to TRBD1. Germline V gene data show CDR1 as SGHNT and CDR2 as YYREEE (reference sequence). The CDR3 loop spans 17 amino acids. V lost 4 bases to trimming and J lost 3 bases; unmatched junction nucleotides: 8.

The CDR3 DNA reads TGTGCCAGCAGTCCCGGGACAGGGCCGAACACTGAAGCTTTCTTT. Its protein product is CASSPGTGPNTEAFF. The chain combines TRBV28 with TRBJ1-1; 9 nucleotides agree with TRBD1. Germline V CDR1 and CDR2: MDHEN, SYDVKM. Trimming took 5 bases from V and 1 from J; bases not matched to a gene: 5. This CDR3 has 15 amino acids.

The J gene is TRBJ1-4, the V gene TRBV7-9; tentative D call: TRBD1 (5 bases). The CDR3 is 15 residues long. Trimming shortened V by 5 bases and J by 3 bases, and 13 bases separated the two germline ends. Germline loops: CDR1 SEHNR, CDR2 FQNEAQ (reference sequence). In DNA form, the CDR3 reads TGTGCCAGCAGCGATTCAGGGAGGGCTAATGAAAAACTGTTTTTT. Translated: CASSDSGRANEKLFF.

This clone was observed a few times. The chain carries TRBV4-1 and TRBJ2-7; no reliable D call. The CDR3 is 13 amino acids. Germline CDR1 is MGHRA and CDR2 is YSYEKL. Trimming cost V 1 base and J 3 bases, with 7 bases left between them. The CDR3 DNA is TGCGCCAGCAGCCAAGGGCAACTCTACGAGCAGTACTTC. Translating it yields CASSQGQLYEQYF.

This clone was recorded once. The V call is TRBV18, the J call TRBJ1-1; D gene ambiguous. This CDR3 has 14 amino acids. Germline CDR1 reads KGHSH; CDR2 reads LQKENI. The V gene lost 0 bases and the J gene lost 5 bases, with 10 bases spanning the gap. CDR3 DNA sequence: TGTGCCAGCTCACCACCGTATAGCCAGACTGAAGCTTTCTTT. Translation gives CASSPPYSQTEAFF. The variable domain in full, completed from reference TRBV18 and TRBJ1-1, reads NAGVMQNPRHLVRRRGQEARLRCSPMKGHSHVYWYRQLPEEGLKFMVYLQKENIIDESGMPKERFSAEFPKEGPSILRIQQVVRGDSAAYFCASSPPYSQTEAFFGQGTRLTVV.

The chain combines TRBV3-1 (or the pseudogene TRBV3-2) with TRBJ2-3; D remains ambiguous. The V end was cut by 3 bases, the J end by 0 bases, with 7 bases between. The CDR3 consists of 14 residues. The germline V gene encodes CDR1 LGHDT and CDR2 YNNKEL (reference sequence). CDR3 sequence: CASSHTTSTDTQYF. CDR3 sequence (DNA): TGTGCCAGCAGCCACACAACTAGCACAGATACGCAGTATTTT.

V and J are TRBV19 and TRBJ1-2; unclear D gene. Looked up from germline, CDR1 is LNHDA and CDR2 is SQIVND (reference sequence). This CDR3 comprises 13 residues. V was clipped by 3 bases and J by 4 bases, with 9 bases between them. The CDR3 here is CASSISGSYGYTF. The DNA for the CDR3 is TGTGCCAGTAGTATTAGCGGCTCCTATGGCTACACCTTC. Full variable domain (missing parts from reference TRBV19 and TRBJ1-2): DGGITQSPKYLFRKEGQNVTLSCEQNLNHDAMYWYRQDPGQGLRLIYYSQIVNDFQKGDIAEGYSVSREKKESFPLTVTSAQKNPTAFYLCASSISGSYGYTFGSGTRLTVV.

The CDR3 bases are TGTGCCAGCAGCTTTGACGGTGGTGGAAGAGCCAAAAACATTCAGTACTTC. Amino acid sequence: CASSFDGGGRAKNIQYF. The chain is built from TRBV7-2 and TRBJ2-4, with D unresolved. The CDR3 length is 17 residues. Germline loops: CDR1 SGHTA, CDR2 FQGNSA. V dropped 3 bases and J dropped 0 bases, with 15 bases sitting between them.

For this clone: The sample carries other DNA sequences with the same CDR3. The V call is TRBV7-6, the J call TRBJ1-1, with 10 bases matching TRBD1. Germline lookup yields CDR1 SGHVS and CDR2 FNYEAQ. The CDR3 is made up of 15 amino acids. Trimming removed 1 base from V and 4 bases from J; junction bases left unmatched: 3. The CDR3 loop is CASSLGDRGPTEAFF. CDR3 sequence (DNA): TGTGCCAGCAGCTTAGGGGACAGGGGACCCACTGAAGCTTTCTTT.